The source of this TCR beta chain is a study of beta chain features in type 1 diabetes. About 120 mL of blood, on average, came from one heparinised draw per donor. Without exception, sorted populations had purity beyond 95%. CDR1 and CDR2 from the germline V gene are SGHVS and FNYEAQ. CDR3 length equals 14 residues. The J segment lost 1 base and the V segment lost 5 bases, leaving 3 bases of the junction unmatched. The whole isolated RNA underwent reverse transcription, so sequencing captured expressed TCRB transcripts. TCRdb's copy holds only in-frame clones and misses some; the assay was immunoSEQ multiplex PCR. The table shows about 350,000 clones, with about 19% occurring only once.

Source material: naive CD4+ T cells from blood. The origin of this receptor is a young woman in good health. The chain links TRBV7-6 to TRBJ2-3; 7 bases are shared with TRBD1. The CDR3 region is CASSRQGGTDTQYF. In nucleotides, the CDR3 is TGTGCCAGCAGCCGACAGGGTGGCACAGATACGCAGTATTTT.